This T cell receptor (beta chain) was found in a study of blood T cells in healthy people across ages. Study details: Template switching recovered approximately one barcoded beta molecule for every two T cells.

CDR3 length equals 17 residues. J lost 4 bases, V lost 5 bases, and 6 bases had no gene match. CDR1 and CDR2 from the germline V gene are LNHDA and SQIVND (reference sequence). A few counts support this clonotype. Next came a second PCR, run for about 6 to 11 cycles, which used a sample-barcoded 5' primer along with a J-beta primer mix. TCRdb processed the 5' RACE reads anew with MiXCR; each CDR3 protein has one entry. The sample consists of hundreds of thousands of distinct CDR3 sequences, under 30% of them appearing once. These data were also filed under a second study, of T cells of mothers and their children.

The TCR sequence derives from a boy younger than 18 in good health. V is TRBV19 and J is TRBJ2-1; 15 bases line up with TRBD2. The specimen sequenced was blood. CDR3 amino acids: CASSAWTSGGAYNEQFF. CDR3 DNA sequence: TGTGCCAGTAGTGCTTGGACTAGCGGGGGGGCATACAATGAGCAGTTCTTC. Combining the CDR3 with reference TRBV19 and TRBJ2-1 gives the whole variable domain DGGITQSPKYLFRKEGQNVTLSCEQNLNHDAMYWYRQDPGQGLRLIYYSQIVNDFQKGDIAEGYSVSREKKESFPLTVTSAQKNPTAFYLCASSAWTSGGAYNEQFFGPGTRLTVL.